What follows is one T cell receptor (beta chain) and its context. These data originate in a study of blood T cell repertoires in COVID-19. Assay: immunoSEQ multiplex PCR; the TCRdb copy retains only in-frame clones and omits some. The sample includes about 200,000 clones, 65% to 80% of them seen just once. Germline CDR1 LGHDT, CDR2 YNNKEL (reference sequence). The CDR3 covers 15 residues. The V end was cut by 3 bases, the J end by 4 bases, with 13 bases between. What was sequenced was PBMCs or T cells enriched from blood (not recorded which). The TCR originated in a woman aged 45-60 years with acute COVID-19. V gene TRBV3-1 (or the pseudogene TRBV3-2) combines with J gene TRBJ1-3; the D is unclear. The CDR3 DNA sequence: TGTGCCAGCAGCCATCAGAGGGTAGAAGGAAACACCATATATTTT. Amino acid sequence: CASSHQRVEGNTIYF.